This record covers a single T cell receptor beta chain. This clonotype appeared a few times. Its antigen is unknown. No much larger clone exists at a distance of one base, and base qualities are not known. The sample originates from a study of blood T cells in healthy people across ages (dated by TCRdb to the mid-2010s). For context, the study as a whole: Template switching captured roughly one uniquely barcoded TCR beta cDNA molecule per two T cells in model experiments. To track age-related changes in TCR beta repertoire diversity, the study relied on deep sequencing normalized with unique cDNA molecular identifiers. The donors were divided into four age groups: young (average around 17 years), middle-aged (roughly 42), aged (approximately 59) and long-lived (more than 75). Donors of different ages were randomly distributed across sequencing lanes to avoid experimental bias. Two additional independent replicas of 1 million unique cDNA reads from the same blood draw were analyzed for two donors (one aged 18 to 29 and one aged 80 or older). The research as a whole found: Observed TCR beta diversity per million T cells fell roughly linearly with age, and a significant reduction was already apparent by age around 39. The long-lived group showed more naive CD4+ T cells, fewer expanded clones and increased TCR diversity than the aged group, suggesting age selection. Because profiling used bulk unsorted PBMCs, naive and antigen-experienced compartments could not be compared conclusively. A strong correlation was found between observed TCR beta diversity and the percentage of naive T cells measured by flow cytometry. Total diversity estimates from one million sequenced T cells were considered lower bounds and underestimates. The CMV infection status of donors was not known, potentially confounding age-related changes in expanded clonotypes.

The library was obtained by 5' RACE. For sequencing, an Illumina HiSeq 2500 was employed. A second PCR of roughly 7 to 11 cycles was performed with a sample-barcoded 5' primer and a J-beta primer mix. A template-switch 5' adaptor carrying 12 random nucleotides introduced a unique molecular identifier onto each TCR beta cDNA molecule. Each sample yielded at least 2.5 million CDR3-containing paired-end reads. First-strand cDNA was synthesized from all RNA with the Mint cDNA synthesis kit, primed by a TRBC-specific oligonucleotide. Following uracil-DNA glycosylase treatment, a first 18-cycle PCR with universal primers M1SS and BC2_uni_R was performed on all cDNA. The authors' analysis ran thus. Normalization of each sample was performed by random selection of 1 million high-quality reads, each carrying a distinct molecular identifier. Instead of being binned into consensus sequences, reads that shared molecular identifiers were thrown out. MiTCR, set to a Q25 quality threshold and the strictest error-elimination algorithm, was used for CDR3 identification, clonotype clustering and error correction. A nonparametric unseen species model with Euler transformation was used to estimate a lower bound on total TCR beta diversity. TCRdb took the public reads, trimmed them with fastp at Q25, ran MiXCR for clone calling and kept in-frame beta chains. For every CDR3 protein sequence, its rows merge into one entry that carries the most common genes and DNA. TCRdb's processing, not the study's, gives the V and J calls here. In this sample the table shows some 780,000 distinct CDR3 sequences, 45% to 70% of which occur a single time. Around a quarter of the sample comes from the top ten.

The 39 donors, aged about 6 to 95 years, were systemically healthy Caucasian individuals from Russia. Approximately 9.3 milliliters of peripheral blood were drawn from each donor into EDTA-treated Vacutainer tubes. Ficoll-Paque density-gradient centrifugation was used to isolate PBMCs, with at least 7 million obtained per sample. Trizol reagent was used to extract total RNA from the PBMCs, yielding at least 6 micrograms per sample. For every donor, flow cytometry on a PBMC aliquot measured the percentage of naive CD45RAhigh/CD27high T cells. The germline V gene supplies CDR1 SGDLS and CDR2 YYNGEE. The CDR3 starts with the cysteine, ends with the phenylalanine, and has 18 residues. Left in the record is the CDR3 DNA by itself, 54 bases read in frame from the first base. Compared with germline, V lacks 3 bases and J lacks 11 bases; bases without a gene match: 19.

The sample taken for sequencing was blood. The rearranged segments are TRBV9 and TRBJ2-5; 13 nucleotides in the junction match TRBD2. This sequence originates from a man between 35 and 55 years old in good health. The DNA sequence is as follows: TGTGCCAGCAGCGCCTATTTACTAGCGGGAGGGTACGGGGGTGAGCAGTACTTC. Its protein is CASSAYLLAGGYGGEQYF. Full variable domain (CDR3 extended with the reference TRBV9 and TRBJ2-5 proteins): DSGVTQTPKHLITATGQRVTLRCSPRSGDLSVYWYQQSLDQGLQFLIQYYNGEERAKGNILERFSAQQFPDLHSELNLSSLELGDSALYFCASSAYLLAGGYGGEQYFGPGTRLLVL.